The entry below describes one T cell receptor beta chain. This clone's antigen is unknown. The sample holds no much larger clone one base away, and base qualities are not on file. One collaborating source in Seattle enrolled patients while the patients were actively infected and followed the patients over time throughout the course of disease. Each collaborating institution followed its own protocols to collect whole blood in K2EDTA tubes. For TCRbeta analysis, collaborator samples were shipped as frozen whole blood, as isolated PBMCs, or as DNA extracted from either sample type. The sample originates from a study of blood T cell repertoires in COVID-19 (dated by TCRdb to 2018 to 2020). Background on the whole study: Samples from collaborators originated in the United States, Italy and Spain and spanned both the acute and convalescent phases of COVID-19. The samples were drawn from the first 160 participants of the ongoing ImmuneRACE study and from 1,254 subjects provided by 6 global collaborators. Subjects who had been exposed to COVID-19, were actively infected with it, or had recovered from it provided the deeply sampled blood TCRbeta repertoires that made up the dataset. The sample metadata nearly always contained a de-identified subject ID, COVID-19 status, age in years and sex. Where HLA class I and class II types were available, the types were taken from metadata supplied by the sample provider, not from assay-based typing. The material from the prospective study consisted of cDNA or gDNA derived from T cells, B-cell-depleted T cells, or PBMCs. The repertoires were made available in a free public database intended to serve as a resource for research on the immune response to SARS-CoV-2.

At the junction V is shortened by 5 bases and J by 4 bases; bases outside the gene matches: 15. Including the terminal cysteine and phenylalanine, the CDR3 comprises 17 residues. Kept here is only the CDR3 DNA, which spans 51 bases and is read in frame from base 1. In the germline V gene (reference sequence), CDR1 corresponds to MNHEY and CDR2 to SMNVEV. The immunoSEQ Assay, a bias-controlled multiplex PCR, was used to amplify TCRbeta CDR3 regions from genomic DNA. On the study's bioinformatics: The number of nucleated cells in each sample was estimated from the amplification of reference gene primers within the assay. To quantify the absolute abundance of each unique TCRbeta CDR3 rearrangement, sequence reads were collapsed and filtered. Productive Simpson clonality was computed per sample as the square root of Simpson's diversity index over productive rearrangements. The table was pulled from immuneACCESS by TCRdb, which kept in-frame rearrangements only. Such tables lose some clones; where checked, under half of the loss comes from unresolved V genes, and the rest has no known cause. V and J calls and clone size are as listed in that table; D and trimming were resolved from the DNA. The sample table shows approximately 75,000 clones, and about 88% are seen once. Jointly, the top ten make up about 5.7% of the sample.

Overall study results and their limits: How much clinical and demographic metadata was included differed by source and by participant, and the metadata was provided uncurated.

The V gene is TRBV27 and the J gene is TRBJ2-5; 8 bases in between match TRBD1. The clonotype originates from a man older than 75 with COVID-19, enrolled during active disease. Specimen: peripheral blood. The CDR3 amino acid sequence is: CASSPYTGTGNGETQYF. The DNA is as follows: TGTGCCAGCAGTCCGTATACCGGGACAGGCAATGGAGAGACCCAGTACTTC.